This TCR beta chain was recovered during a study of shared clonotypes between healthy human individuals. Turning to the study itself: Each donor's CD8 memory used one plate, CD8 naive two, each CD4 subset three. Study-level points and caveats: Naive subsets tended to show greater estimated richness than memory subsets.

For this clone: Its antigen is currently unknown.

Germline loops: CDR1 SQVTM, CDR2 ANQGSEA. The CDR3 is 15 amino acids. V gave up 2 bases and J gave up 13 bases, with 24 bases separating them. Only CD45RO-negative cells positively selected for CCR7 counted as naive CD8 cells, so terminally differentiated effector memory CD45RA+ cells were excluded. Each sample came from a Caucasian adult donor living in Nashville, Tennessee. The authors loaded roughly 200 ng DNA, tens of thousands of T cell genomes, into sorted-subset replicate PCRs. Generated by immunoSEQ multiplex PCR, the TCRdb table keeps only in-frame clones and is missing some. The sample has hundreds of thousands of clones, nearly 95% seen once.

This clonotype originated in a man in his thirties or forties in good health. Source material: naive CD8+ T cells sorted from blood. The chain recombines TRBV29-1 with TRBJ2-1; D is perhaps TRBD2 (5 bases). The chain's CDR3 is CSVEFLGRDSLRQFF. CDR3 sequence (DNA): TGCAGCGTTGAATTTCTCGGTCGGGATAGCCTACGTCAGTTCTTC.